Below, 18 T cell receptor beta chains from the same sample are listed, as sequenced in a study of cytomegalovirus exposure and HLA in healthy donors. The PCR contained 60 Vbeta and 13 Jbeta primers. Profiling relied on immunoSEQ multiplex PCR, and the TCRdb table lists in-frame clones only, not all of them. The data show some 85,000 clones, with about 88% seen just once and roughly 2.4% held by the top ten. Sequenced sample: PBMCs. The receptors shown here come from a woman in her 50s in good health and CMV-seronegative.

The genes are TRBV28 and TRBJ2-1; 10 nucleotides agree with TRBD2. The CDR3 is 15 amino acids. J lost 4 bases, V lost 6 bases, and 6 bases had no gene match. The germline gives CDR1 MDHEN, CDR2 SYDVKM. The CDR3 is CASRGTSEYYNEQFF. Here the CDR3 DNA reads TGTGCCAGCAGGGGGACTAGCGAATATTACAATGAGCAGTTCTTC.

This clone has just one count. V is TRBV27 and J is TRBJ2-5; 7 positions agree with TRBD2. The germline CDR1 and CDR2 sequences are MNHEY and SMNVEV (reference sequence). The ends lost 11 bases at V and 1 base at J; junction bases unmatched: 13. This CDR3 is 15 amino acids long. Here the CDR3 reads CAGDTNGGVQETQYF. CDR3 DNA: TGTGCCGGAGATACTAATGGGGGGGTCCAAGAGACCCAGTACTTC.

The chain has TRBV5-1 and TRBJ2-2; D is undetermined. There are 14 residues in the CDR3. The V end lost 4 bases, the J end lost 1 base, and 8 bases lay between the germline ends. In germline, CDR1 is SGHRS, CDR2 YFSETQ. The CDR3 sequence: CASSPTKNTGELFF. The CDR3 region has the DNA TGCGCCAGCAGCCCCACTAAGAACACCGGGGAGCTGTTTTTT.

The chain carries TRBV9 and TRBJ1-4; possibly TRBD1 for D (5 bases). Between the trimmed V and J ends, which lost 4 bases and 5 bases, there was a span of 15 bases. This CDR3 contains 15 residues. CDR1 SGDLS and CDR2 YYNGEE come from the germline V gene. The CDR3 reads CASSPSRGGNEKLFF. The CDR3 region has the DNA TGTGCCAGCAGCCCATCCCGTGGGGGGAATGAAAAACTGTTTTTT.

This clone is deemed medium-sized. J is TRBJ2-3 and V is TRBV6-1; 9 positions match TRBD2. V lost 6 bases, J lost 3 bases, and 7 bases stayed unmatched. The CDR3 has 15 amino acids. The V gene's germline CDR1 is MNHNS and CDR2 SASEGT. This CDR3 reads CASRPGGGETDTQYF. Written as DNA, the CDR3 is TGTGCCAGCAGACCGGGCGGGGGGGAAACAGATACGCAGTATTTT.

This clone was observed once. The V call is TRBV7-2, the J call TRBJ2-1; 8 bases are a match to TRBD2. The CDR3 totals 16 residues. The V and J ends lost 2 bases and 6 bases, in that order; junction bases with no gene match: 9. Looked up from germline, CDR1 is SGHTA and CDR2 is FQGNSA. This CDR3 is CASSLMGAGALNEQFF. CDR3 DNA: TGTGCCAGCAGCTTAATGGGAGCGGGGGCCCTCAATGAGCAGTTCTTC.

In its sample, this clone was seen a few times. This rearrangement joins TRBV5-4 to TRBJ1-1, with 9 bases aligning to TRBD1. Per the germline V gene, CDR1 is SGHNT and CDR2 is YYREEE (reference sequence). The CDR3 spans 17 residues. Trimming at V came to 0 bases and at J to 1 base, leaving 7 bases not matched to a gene. The CDR3 DNA is TGTGCCAGCAGCTTGGGAACAGGGGGCAGGGGGAACACTGAAGCTTTCTTT. This gives the protein CASSLGTGGRGNTEAFF. Full variable domain (rest looked up from reference TRBV5-4 and TRBJ1-1): ETGVTQSPTHLIKTRGQQVTLRCSSQSGHNTVSWYQQALGQGPQFIFQYYREEENGRGNFPPRFSGLQFPNYSSELNVNALELDDSALYLCASSLGTGGRGNTEAFFGQGTRLTVV.

The V gene is TRBV5-6, the J gene TRBJ1-2; D is undetermined. The CDR3 sequence is 15 residues long. V lost 0 bases and J lost 1, with 10 bases in between. Germline lookup yields CDR1 SGHDT and CDR2 YYEEEE. The CDR3 DNA is TGTGCCAGCAGCTTGGGGACCCGGGGTAACTATGGCTACACCTTC. Residues: CASSLGTRGNYGYTF. Looking up the rest from reference TRBV5-6 and TRBJ1-2 gives the full variable domain: DAGVTQSPTHLIKTRGQQVTLRCSPKSGHDTVSWYQQALGQGPQFIFQYYEEEERQRGNFPDRFSGHQFPNYSSELNVNALLLGDSALYLCASSLGTRGNYGYTFGSGTRLTVV.

The J gene is TRBJ2-4, the V gene TRBV5-1, with D perhaps TRBD2 (8 bases). V lost 0 bases and J lost 7, with 14 bases in between. Germline V gene data show CDR1 as SGHRS and CDR2 as YFSETQ. The CDR3 is 15 residues long. The CDR3 nucleotides read TGCGCCAGCAGCTTGGCGGGACAGCGGGGGAACATTCAGTACTTC. Protein: CASSLAGQRGNIQYF. The entire variable domain, with the rest obtained from reference TRBV5-1 and TRBJ2-4, is as follows: KAGVTQTPRYLIKTRGQQVTLSCSPISGHRSVSWYQQTPGQGLQFLFEYFSETQRNKGNFPGRFSGRQFSNSRSEMNVSTLELGDSALYLCASSLAGQRGNIQYFGAGTRLSVL.

J is TRBJ1-2 and V is TRBV4-2, with unresolved D. CDR1 and CDR2 from the germline V gene are LGHNA and YNFKEQ. CDR3 length: 15 residues. V gave up 0 bases and J gave up 2 bases, with 10 bases separating them. The CDR3, as DNA: TGTGCCAGCAGCCAAGAGGGCAGAAAGAACTATGGCTACACCTTC. Its protein product is CASSQEGRKNYGYTF.

The chain is built from TRBV4-2 and TRBJ2-7; TRBD2 aligns across 14 bases. Germline V gene data show CDR1 as LGHNA and CDR2 as YNFKEQ. The CDR3 is 17 residues long. V shed 2 bases and J 4 bases; nucleotides not matched to a gene: 7. The CDR3 DNA follows: TGTGCCAGCAGCCAACCTGCCGGGACTAGCGGGAGTTACGAGCAGTACTTC. It codes for CASSQPAGTSGSYEQYF.

This chain uses TRBV28 with TRBJ2-4, with TRBD2 matching 7 bases. CDR1 is MDHEN, CDR2 SYDVKM, per germline. The junction had 3 bases not matched to a gene; V was cut back by 3 bases and J by 7 bases. The length of the CDR3 is 13 residues. The CDR3 reads CASSFAGDNIQYF. CDR3 nucleotide sequence: TGTGCCAGCAGTTTCGCGGGAGACAACATTCAGTACTTC.

This clone was counted only a few times. The chain employs TRBV5-6 and TRBJ1-1; TRBD1 might be the D (6 bases). This CDR3 has 14 amino acids. V was clipped by 0 bases and J by 3 bases, with 9 bases between them. Germline CDR1 is SGHDT and CDR2 is YYEEEE. The CDR3 bases are TGTGCCAGCAGCTTGGGAGGGGGAGACACTGAAGCTTTCTTT. Its protein product is CASSLGGGDTEAFF.

This chain joins TRBV6-5 and TRBJ2-1; 10 bases are a match to TRBD2. The CDR3 spans 15 residues. Germline assignment: CDR1 MNHEY and CDR2 SVGAGI. J was trimmed by 7 bases and V by 1 base; bases with no gene match: 4. The CDR3 sequence: CASSYLPTSGNEQFF. CDR3 nucleotides: TGTGCCAGCAGTTACTTGCCGACTAGCGGGAATGAGCAGTTCTTC.

The genes are TRBV4-3 and TRBJ2-3, with a weak D call TRBD1 (5 bases). This CDR3 has 15 amino acids. Germline V CDR1 and CDR2: LGHNA, YSLEER. Trimming shortened V by 0 bases and J by 4 bases, and 11 bases separated the two germline ends. The CDR3: CASSQDTIGADTQYF. CDR3 nucleotides: TGCGCCAGCAGCCAAGATACTATAGGGGCAGATACGCAGTATTTT.

The chain couples TRBV5-4 to TRBJ1-2, with TRBD1 matching over 8 bases. The CDR3 length is 15 residues. V lost 4 bases, J lost 0 bases, and 5 bases stayed unmatched. Germline assignment: CDR1 SGHNT and CDR2 YYREEE (reference sequence). In nucleotides, the CDR3 is TGTGCCAGCAGCCCGGGGACAGGCTCTAACTATGGCTACACCTTC. This encodes CASSPGTGSNYGYTF.

The gene calls are TRBV30 and TRBJ2-1, with 7 bases that match TRBD1. The CDR3 extends over 12 amino acids. Looked up from germline, CDR1 is GTSNPN and CDR2 is SVGIG (reference sequence). The CDR3 nucleotides are TGTGCACTTCGACAGGGCTACAATGAGCAGTTCTTC. It is translated as CALRQGYNEQFF.

The rearrangement uses TRBV6-6 and TRBJ1-1; 8 bases fit TRBD1. The V gene end was trimmed by 7 bases and the J gene end by 1 base; junction bases not matched to a gene: 5. Germline CDR1 MNHNY, CDR2 SVGAGI (reference sequence). The CDR3 loop spans 14 amino acids. CDR3 nucleotide sequence: TGTGCCAGCACCCAGGGGGCGGGGAACACTGAAGCTTTCTTT. Translated: CASTQGAGNTEAFF.